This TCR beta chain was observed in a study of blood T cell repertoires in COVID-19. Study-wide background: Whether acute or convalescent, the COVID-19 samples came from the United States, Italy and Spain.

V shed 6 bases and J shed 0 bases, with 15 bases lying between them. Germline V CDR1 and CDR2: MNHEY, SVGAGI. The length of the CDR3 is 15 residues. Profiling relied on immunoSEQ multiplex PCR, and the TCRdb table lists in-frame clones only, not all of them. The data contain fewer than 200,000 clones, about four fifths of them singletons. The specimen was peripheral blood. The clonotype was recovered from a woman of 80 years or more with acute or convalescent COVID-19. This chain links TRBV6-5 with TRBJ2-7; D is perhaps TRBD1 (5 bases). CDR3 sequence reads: CASSFSPTVSYEQYF. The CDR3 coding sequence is TGTGCCAGCAGCTTTTCGCCGACAGTCTCCTACGAGCAGTACTTC.